A selection of T cell receptor beta chains follows, all from one sample in a study of T cells after yellow fever vaccination. One entry per CDR3 protein results from TCRdb running MiXCR on the 5' RACE reads. The top ten hold around 17% of the sample, which has 300,000 to 400,000 distinct CDR3 sequences, roughly 8% seen once. The source material was PBMCs, sampled about 41 days after the first yellow fever vaccination. The receptors stem from a man aged 18-30 years who received the YFV17D yellow fever vaccine. Each CDR3 is given with its conserved first and last residue. Size values are once, few and many counts, or a class for expanded clones, and some rows have none.

clone size,CDR3 length,V gene,CDR3 protein
-,14,TRBV18,CASSPLSRDDIQYF
few,15,TRBV12-3/TRBV12-4,CASSLGELSNQPQHF
few,13,TRBV5-1,CASSFVNTGELFF
many,16,TRBV5-1,CASSLRPSGGDNEQFF
few,16,TRBV7-6,CASSPMGGQDTGELFF
few,14,TRBV6-4,CASSGFRRWETQYF
few,15,TRBV20-1,CSARETSGGAYEQFF
-,16,TRBV5-6,CASSLSSGYSTDTQYF
many,14,TRBV18,CASSPSAIWTEQYF
few,13,TRBV5-4,CASTRDRQNTQYF
-,16,TRBV28,CASSGPRGRVDNEQFF
few,16,TRBV15,CATSRGPRSSYNEQFF
-,13,TRBV12-3/TRBV12-4,CASSPSPASPQHF
few,14,TRBV29-1,CSKDPGQGAYEQYF
-,14,TRBV12-3/TRBV12-4,CASSGAGPYNEQFF
-,15,TRBV5-1,CASSGGTGGDQPQHF
-,16,TRBV7-3,CASSLGRIPNTGELFF
few,12,TRBV12-3/TRBV12-4,CASSLALTGAFF
-,15,TRBV10-3,CAISSTSGGAGEQFF
many,12,TRBV10-2,CASSEGVETQYF
many,14,TRBV2,CASSEVGDNSPLHF
many,16,TRBV5-1,CASSLAGQGRYYGYTF
many,12,TRBV10-3,CAIQTGGGGYTF
-,11,TRBV6-2/TRBV6-3,CASSDEGEQFF
-,13,TRBV30,CAWSRLAKNIQYF
-,16,TRBV5-5,CASSSGQGRAYNEQFF
-,14,TRBV20-1,CSASHRADNQPQHF
few,11,TRBV5-1,CASSRGQGAFF
few,16,TRBV5-1,CASSLSTGGAKNIQYF
many,15,TRBV5-1,CASSLEGLSQETQYF
-,19,TRBV18,CASSPLGVAGGGGTDTQYF
few,15,TRBV6-5,CASSYRGANTGELFF
few,18,TRBV5-1,CASSLGAGGRLAPGGYTF
few,15,TRBV7-9,CASSLQQRGPYEQYF
few,13,TRBV29-1,CSVSKGGHQGYTF
few,18,TRBV11-2,CASSPEGTGWESNQPQHF
few,14,TRBV5-6,CASSLPGAGIEAFF
-,12,TRBV2,CARGLAGFEQYF
-,15,TRBV29-1,CSVDRLGGALFGYTF
few,15,TRBV19,CASSIFGGGADTQYF